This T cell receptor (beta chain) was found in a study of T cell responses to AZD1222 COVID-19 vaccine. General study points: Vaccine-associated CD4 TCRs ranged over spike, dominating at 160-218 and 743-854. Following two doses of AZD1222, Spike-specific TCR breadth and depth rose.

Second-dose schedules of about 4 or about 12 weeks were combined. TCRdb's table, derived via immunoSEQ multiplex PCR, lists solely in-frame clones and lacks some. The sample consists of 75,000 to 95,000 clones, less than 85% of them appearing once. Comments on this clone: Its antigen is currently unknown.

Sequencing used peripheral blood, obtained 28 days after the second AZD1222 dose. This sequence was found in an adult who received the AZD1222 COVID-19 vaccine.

The DNA of the CDR3 is TGCGCCAGCAGCCACACCGGGACGGGGTTTGAAGCTTTCTTT. Its protein product is CASSHTGTGFEAFF. The chain recombines TRBV5-1 with TRBJ1-1, with D tentatively TRBD1 (5 bases). With 4 bases removed from V and 7 bases from J, the gap between germline ends came to 17 bases. The germline V gene has CDR1 SGHRS and CDR2 YFSETQ. CDR3 length: 14 residues. The full variable domain, in which reference TRBV5-1 and TRBJ1-1 provide the parts outside the CDR3, is KAGVTQTPRYLIKTRGQQVTLSCSPISGHRSVSWYQQTPGQGLQFLFEYFSETQRNKGNFPGRFSGRQFSNSRSEMNVSTLELGDSALYLCASSHTGTGFEAFFGQGTRLTVV.